This T cell receptor beta chain was sequenced during a study of blood T cell repertoires in COVID-19. This CDR3 has 14 amino acids. Germline CDR1 reads MNHEY; CDR2 reads SVGEGT. Losses at the gene ends were 5 bases for V and 9 bases for J; bases not matched to a gene: 10. The assay was immunoSEQ multiplex PCR, and TCRdb's table has in-frame clones only and misses some. Of approximately 210,000 clones in the sample, approximately 80% were seen once. V is TRBV6-2 or TRBV6-3 and J is TRBJ1-1; 9 bases match TRBD1. Sequenced: PBMCs or T cells enriched from blood (not recorded which). The receptor was isolated from a woman aged 45-65 years with acute COVID-19. The CDR3: CASSDPGQGRKAFF. The DNA for the CDR3 is TGTGCCAGCAGTGACCCGGGACAGGGCCGAAAAGCTTTCTTT.